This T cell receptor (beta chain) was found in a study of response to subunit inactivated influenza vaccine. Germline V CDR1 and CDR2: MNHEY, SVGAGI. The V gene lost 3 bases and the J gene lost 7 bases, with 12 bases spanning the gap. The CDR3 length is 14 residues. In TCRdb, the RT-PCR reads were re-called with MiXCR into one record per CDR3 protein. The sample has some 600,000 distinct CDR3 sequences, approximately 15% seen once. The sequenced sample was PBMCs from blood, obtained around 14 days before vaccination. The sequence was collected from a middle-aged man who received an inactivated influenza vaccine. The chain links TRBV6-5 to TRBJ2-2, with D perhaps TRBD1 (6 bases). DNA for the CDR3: TGTGCCAGCAGTTATTGGGGGCAAGGCGGGGAGCTGTTTTTT. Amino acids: CASSYWGQGGELFF.